These 26 T cell receptor beta chains were all obtained from the same sample, sequenced in a study of patients and donors after allogeneic stem cell transplantation. TCRdb reanalysed the RT-PCR reads using MiXCR and keeps one entry per CDR3 protein. This sample has over 150,000 distinct CDR3 sequences, with roughly 30% found just once. Sequenced input: blood, either unsorted or a sorted T cell fraction (not recorded which). These receptors all come from a human donor who was either an allogeneic HSCT recipient or a stem cell or donor lymphocyte infusion donor (not recorded which). It is not recorded whose cells these are; they may come from a transplant donor.

The chain is built from TRBV12-3 or TRBV12-4 and TRBJ1-5; weak D call: TRBD1 (6 bases). Deletions cut 5 bases from V and 7 bases from J, with 12 bases between. The CDR3 spans 13 residues. The CDR3 loop reads CASSQQGKQPQHF. The CDR3, as DNA: TGTGCCAGCAGTCAACAGGGAAAACAGCCCCAGCATTTT.

The chain joins TRBV4-1 to TRBJ1-4, with D uncertain. This CDR3 is built from 12 residues. The ends were cut back, 3 bases at V and 7 bases at J, with 6 bases in the middle. Germline CDR1 MGHRA, CDR2 YSYEKL. The CDR3 region is CASSQAVEKLFF. CDR3 DNA: TGCGCCAGCAGCCAGGCCGTTGAAAAACTGTTTTTT.

This clonotype was counted many times. The rearrangement joins TRBV4-3 to TRBJ1-2, with D unresolved. In germline, CDR1 is LGHNA, CDR2 YSLEER. The CDR3 covers 14 residues. V gave up 1 base and J gave up 0 bases, with 6 bases separating them. The CDR3 loop reads CASSQGIPNYGYTF. The CDR3 DNA follows: TGCGCCAGCAGCCAAGGAATCCCTAACTATGGCTACACCTTC.

This chain joins TRBV3-1 and TRBJ2-5, with D possibly being TRBD2 (5 bases). Per germline, CDR1 LGHDT and CDR2 YNNKEL (reference sequence). V lost 1 base to trimming and J lost 1 base, with 13 bases between them. The CDR3 contains 16 residues. Here the CDR3 reads CASSQAVREGQETQYF. As DNA, the CDR3 is TGTGCCAGCAGCCAAGCTGTCCGTGAGGGCCAAGAGACCCAGTACTTC.

This chain links TRBV3-1 with TRBJ2-5; D not certain. CDR1 and CDR2 from the germline V gene are LGHDT and YNNKEL (reference sequence). V lost 1 base and J 2 bases, leaving 8 bases between the germline ends. This CDR3 comprises 14 residues. The CDR3 nucleotides read TGTGCCAGCAGCCAAGGACGAATACAAGAGACCCAGTACTTC. Translation gives CASSQGRIQETQYF.

This clonotype was recorded a few times. The chain carries TRBV11-1 and TRBJ2-3; 7 nucleotides match TRBD2. The CDR3 length is 15 residues. Per germline, CDR1 SGHAT and CDR2 FQDESV (reference sequence). J gave up 0 bases and V 5 bases, and 5 bases lay outside the gene matches. CDR3 amino acids: CASSPSGTSTDTQYF. For the CDR3, the DNA is TGTGCCAGCAGCCCTAGCGGAACTAGCACAGATACGCAGTATTTT.

This chain uses TRBV4-3 with TRBJ2-3; D possibly corresponds to TRBD1 (5 bases). The V gene's germline CDR1 is LGHNA and CDR2 YSLEER. V lost 4 bases and J lost 4, with 12 bases in between. CDR3 length: 14 residues. For the CDR3, the DNA is TGCGCCAGCAGCCTCCACAGGAACGCAGATACGCAGTATTTT. This gives the protein CASSLHRNADTQYF.

The chain is built from TRBV19 and TRBJ1-2; 10 positions agree with TRBD1. Germline V gene data show CDR1 as LNHDA and CDR2 as SQIVND (reference sequence). V lost 4 bases and J lost 6; bases outside the gene matches: 14. The CDR3 spans 17 residues. The CDR3 nucleotides read TGTGCCAGTAGTACCCTACCTCCGGGACAGGGGAAGGATGGCTACACCTTC. It is translated as CASSTLPPGQGKDGYTF.

V and J are TRBV27 and TRBJ2-7; TRBD2 might be the D (5 bases). CDR1 and CDR2 (germline): MNHEY, SMNVEV (reference sequence). The CDR3 runs 15 residues. With 0 bases removed from V and 2 bases from J, the gap between germline ends came to 11 bases. The CDR3 region has the DNA TGTGCCAGCAGTTTATCGTTGCTAGCCCCCTACGAGCAGTACTTC. Translated, it gives CASSLSLLAPYEQYF.

The chain has TRBV4-3 and TRBJ2-5; D is uncertain. Germline V gene sequence: CDR1 LGHNA, CDR2 YSLEER. The CDR3 is 14 amino acids. The V and J ends lost 3 bases and 2 bases respectively, with 10 bases between them. As DNA, the CDR3 is TGCGCCAGCAGCCACTCTGGCAGACAAGAGACCCAGTACTTC. Amino acids: CASSHSGRQETQYF.

Only a few counts were recorded for this clonotype. This sequence joins TRBV10-3 and TRBJ2-3; 8 bases line up with TRBD2. Germline loops: CDR1 ENHRY, CDR2 SYGVKD. This CDR3 region has 14 residues. J lost 1 base, V lost 5 bases, and 2 bases had no gene match. CDR3 nucleotide sequence: TGTGCCATCAGTACACTAGCGGGCACAGATACGCAGTATTTT. Encoded protein: CAISTLAGTDTQYF.

This rearrangement joins TRBV5-1 to TRBJ1-2; D possibly corresponds to TRBD1 (5 bases). CDR3 size: 15 residues. The ends were cut back, 0 bases at V and 7 bases at J, with 16 bases in the middle. Germline V gene data show CDR1 as SGHRS and CDR2 as YFSETQ. In DNA form, the CDR3 reads TGCGCCAGCAGCTTGGACTCCGGCAGGGCTAGTGGCTACACCTTC. As protein: CASSLDSGRASGYTF.

This clonotype has only one observation. The rearrangement links TRBV6-5 to TRBJ2-3, with D tentatively TRBD2 (6 bases). The CDR3 totals 14 residues. CDR1 and CDR2 from the germline V gene are MNHEY and SVGAGI. Trimming shortened V by 10 bases and J by 4 bases, and 18 bases separated the two germline ends. The CDR3 DNA reads as TGTGCCACCAGGGTCGGGAGTTTAGCAGATACGCAGTATTTT. Translation: CATRVGSLADTQYF.

This clonotype occurred many times. The J gene is TRBJ1-1, the V gene TRBV12-3 or TRBV12-4; D gene uncertain. Trimming cost V 3 bases and J 13 bases, with 12 bases left between them. The CDR3 extends over 11 amino acids. The CDR3 spells CASSFGSLGFF. The CDR3 DNA follows: TGTGCCAGCAGTTTTGGGAGTTTAGGTTTCTTT.

The rearrangement uses TRBV6-1 and TRBJ2-7; 8 nucleotides match TRBD1. Germline V CDR1 and CDR2: MNHNS, SASEGT. The J segment lost 6 bases and the V segment lost 3 bases, leaving 4 bases of the junction unmatched. This CDR3 contains 13 residues. The CDR3, as DNA: TGTGCCAGCAGTGACGGACAGGGTCCCGAGCAGTACTTC. Translation: CASSDGQGPEQYF.

This clonotype was found a few times. The chain couples TRBV27 to TRBJ2-1, with 8 bases lining up with TRBD1. CDR3 size: 14 residues. J gave up 4 bases and V 5 bases, and 4 bases lay outside the gene matches. The germline V gene encodes CDR1 MNHEY and CDR2 SMNVEV (reference sequence). CDR3 sequence reads: CASSVQGGYNEQFF. The CDR3 DNA reads as TGTGCCAGCAGTGTACAGGGGGGTTACAATGAGCAGTTCTTC.

The chain is built from TRBV6-5 and TRBJ2-7; 7 bases are shared with TRBD2. The CDR3 extends over 16 amino acids. Germline CDR1 is MNHEY and CDR2 is SVGAGI. V lost 6 bases, J lost 3 bases, and 14 bases stayed unmatched. CDR3 protein: CASSPYRRGGSYEQYF. The CDR3 DNA follows: TGTGCCAGCAGCCCTTATCGGAGGGGAGGGAGCTACGAGCAGTACTTC.

Only a few counts were recorded for this clonotype. The CDR3 nucleotides read TGTGCCAGCAGTTTAGCAATCCGCAGGAATGAAAAACTGTTTTTT. Translation: CASSLAIRRNEKLFF. The chain recombines TRBV12-3 or TRBV12-4 with TRBJ1-4, with D unresolved. The CDR3 runs 15 residues. Trimming removed 0 bases at V and 5 bases at J, with 10 bases between.

This rearrangement joins TRBV5-1 to TRBJ2-5; D is possibly TRBD1 or TRBD2 (5 bases each). CDR3 length: 14 amino acids. Germline values: CDR1 SGHRS, CDR2 YFSETQ. Trimming took 5 bases from V and 4 from J, leaving 15 bases between them. CDR3 protein: CASRVVGVGETQYF. The CDR3 DNA reads TGCGCCAGCAGAGTAGTGGGGGTCGGAGAGACCCAGTACTTC.

This clonotype has only a few counts. This CDR3 is CATSPQGGTDTQYF. As DNA, the CDR3 is TGTGCCACCAGTCCACAGGGAGGCACAGATACGCAGTATTTT. The V and J genes are TRBV24-1 and TRBJ2-3, with D tentatively TRBD1 (6 bases). Trimming took 6 bases from V and 1 from J, leaving 10 bases between them. CDR3 length: 14 amino acids. Germline values: CDR1 KGHDR, CDR2 SFDVKD.

Many counts were recorded for this clonotype. The rearrangement links TRBV6-6 to TRBJ1-1; 8 bases are shared with TRBD1. Germline CDR1 and CDR2: MNHNY and SVGAGI (reference sequence). V trimming: 2 bases; J trimming: 0 bases; junction bases outside the gene matches: 2. There are 15 residues in the CDR3. The CDR3 spells CASSYQGALNTEAFF. Written as DNA, the CDR3 is TGTGCCAGCAGTTACCAGGGGGCCTTGAACACTGAAGCTTTCTTT.

This clonotype was detected only a few times. The chain is built from TRBV24-1 and TRBJ2-3, with 7 bases fitting TRBD2. CDR3 size: 18 residues. V lost 1 base, J lost 4 bases, and 13 bases stayed unmatched. Germline CDR1 and CDR2: KGHDR and SFDVKD. This CDR3 is CATSDFPPGLRDSDTQYF. The DNA for the CDR3 is TGTGCCACCAGTGATTTCCCGCCGGGACTAAGGGACTCAGATACGCAGTATTTT.

This clonotype was detected once. This rearrangement joins TRBV28 to TRBJ2-3, with 10 bases identical to TRBD2. CDR3 length: 15 residues. With V trimmed by 6 bases and J by 6 bases, 9 bases remained unmatched. CDR1 and CDR2 from the germline V gene are MDHEN and SYDVKM. The CDR3 nucleotides read TGTGCCAGCAGGTCACCGGGACTAGCGCCTGATACGCAGTATTTT. Amino acid sequence: CASRSPGLAPDTQYF.

This chain connects TRBV5-5 to TRBJ2-1, with 10 positions matching TRBD2. Germline values: CDR1 SGHKS, CDR2 YYEKEE (reference sequence). There are 15 residues in the CDR3. Trimming at V came to 4 bases and at J to 7 bases, leaving 8 bases not matched to a gene. The CDR3 DNA reads as TGTGCCAGCAGCCCTGGTCTAGCGGGAGCAAATGAGCAGTTCTTC. Translation: CASSPGLAGANEQFF.

This clonotype was observed at least ten times. CDR3 in amino acids: CASSLAPASGGQETQYF. CDR3 bases: TGTGCCAGCAGCTTAGCGCCGGCTAGCGGGGGCCAAGAGACCCAGTACTTC. This chain connects TRBV7-6 to TRBJ2-5; 10 bases agree with TRBD2. Germline V gene sequence: CDR1 SGHVS, CDR2 FNYEAQ. With 0 bases clipped from V and 1 base from J, the junction kept 5 bases outside the gene matches. The CDR3 is 17 residues long.

The chain has TRBV7-9 and TRBJ1-4; weak D call: TRBD1 (5 bases). The germline V gene encodes CDR1 SEHNR and CDR2 FQNEAQ (reference sequence). The V end was cut by 4 bases, the J end by 6 bases, with 15 bases between. This CDR3 is 15 amino acids long. The CDR3 coding sequence is TGTGCCAGCAGCTCCCCTTGGGGGGGTGATGAAAAACTGTTTTTT. It codes for CASSSPWGGDEKLFF.